The clone carrying this TCR beta chain was found many times. Its antigen is undetermined. J was trimmed by 5 bases and V by 2 bases; bases with no gene match: 5. Per the germline V gene, CDR1 is MNHEY and CDR2 is SMNVEV (reference sequence). This CDR3 region has 15 residues. This entry comes from a study of molecular identifiers for immune sequencing clone quantification. Overall study results and limits: Over 99% of CMV-specific effector molecules, but under 1% of naive ones, were in clones above 20 copies.

TCRdb itself ran the PCR reads through MiXCR, one entry per CDR3 protein. The sample has more than 250,000 distinct CDR3 sequences, about a fifth seen once. The chain uses TRBV27 and TRBJ2-3; TRBD2 agrees at 9 bases. Sequencing was carried out using naive CD8+ T cells from blood, with Jurkat cell RNA spiked in. Regarding subset: FACS-sorted CD8+CD4-CCR7+CD45RA+ naive T cells. The sequence came from a human donor in good health. Some libraries in this study had Jurkat cell RNA spiked in. CDR3 DNA sequence: TGTGCCAGCAGTTTAGTAGCGGGGGTTGGAGATACGCAGTATTTT. This sequence encodes CASSLVAGVGDTQYF.